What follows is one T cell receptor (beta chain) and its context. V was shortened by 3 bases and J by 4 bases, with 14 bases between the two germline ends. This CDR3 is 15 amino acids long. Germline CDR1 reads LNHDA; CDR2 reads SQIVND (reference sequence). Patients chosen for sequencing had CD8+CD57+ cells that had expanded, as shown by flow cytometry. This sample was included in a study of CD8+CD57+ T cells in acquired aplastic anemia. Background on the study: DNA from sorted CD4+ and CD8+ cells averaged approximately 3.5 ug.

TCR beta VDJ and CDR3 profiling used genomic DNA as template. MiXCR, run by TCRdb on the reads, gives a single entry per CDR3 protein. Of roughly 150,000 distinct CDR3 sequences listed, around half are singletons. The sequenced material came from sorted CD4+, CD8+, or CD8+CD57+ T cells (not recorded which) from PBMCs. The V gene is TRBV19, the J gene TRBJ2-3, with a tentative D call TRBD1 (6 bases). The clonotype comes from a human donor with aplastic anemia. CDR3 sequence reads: CASSISPGAADTQYF. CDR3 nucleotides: TGTGCCAGTAGTATCTCCCCAGGGGCAGCAGATACGCAGTATTTT.